This T cell receptor beta chain was captured in a study of blood T cell repertoires in COVID-19. Study at large: Samples representing acute and convalescent COVID-19 were sourced from the United States, Italy and Spain.

The protocol was immunoSEQ multiplex PCR, while the TCRdb copy is restricted to in-frame clones and leaves out a portion. This repertoire shows some 74,000 clones, 75% to 90% found once; its top ten account for 15% to 20%. V shed 0 bases, J shed 0 bases, and the junction held 4 bases outside the gene matches. The CDR3 runs 16 residues. Germline CDR1 reads LNHDA; CDR2 reads SQIVND (reference sequence). The specimen was peripheral blood. This clonotype was sampled from an elderly woman with acute or convalescent COVID-19. This rearrangement joins TRBV19 to TRBJ1-1, with 7 bases aligning to TRBD1. The CDR3 DNA is TGTGCCAGTAGTATAGACAGGGGGACCATGAACACTGAAGCTTTCTTT. Encoded protein: CASSIDRGTMNTEAFF. The whole variable domain, remainder taken from reference TRBV19 and TRBJ1-1, is DGGITQSPKYLFRKEGQNVTLSCEQNLNHDAMYWYRQDPGQGLRLIYYSQIVNDFQKGDIAEGYSVSREKKESFPLTVTSAQKNPTAFYLCASSIDRGTMNTEAFFGQGTRLTVV.